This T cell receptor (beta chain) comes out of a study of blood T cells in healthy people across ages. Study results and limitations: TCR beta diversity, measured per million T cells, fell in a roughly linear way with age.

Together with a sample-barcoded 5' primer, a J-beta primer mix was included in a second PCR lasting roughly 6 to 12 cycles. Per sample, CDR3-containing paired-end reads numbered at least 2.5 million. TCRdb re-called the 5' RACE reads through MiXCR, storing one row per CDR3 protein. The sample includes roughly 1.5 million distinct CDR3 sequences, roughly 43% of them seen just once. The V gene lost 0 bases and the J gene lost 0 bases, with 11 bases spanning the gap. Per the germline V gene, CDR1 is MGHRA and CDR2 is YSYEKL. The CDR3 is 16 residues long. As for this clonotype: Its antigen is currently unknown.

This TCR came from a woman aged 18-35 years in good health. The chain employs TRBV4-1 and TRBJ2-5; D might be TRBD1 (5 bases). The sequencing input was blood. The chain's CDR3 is CASSQDLQGDQETQYF. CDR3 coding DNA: TGCGCCAGCAGCCAAGATCTACAAGGGGACCAAGAGACCCAGTACTTC.